This T cell receptor beta chain was obtained from a study of T cell changes during pregnancy in multiple sclerosis. Per germline, CDR1 GTSNPN and CDR2 SVGIG (reference sequence). With 0 bases removed from V and 3 bases from J, the gap between germline ends came to 6 bases. The CDR3 is 13 residues long. Using immunoSEQ multiplex PCR, the repertoire was profiled, and TCRdb retains in-frame clones only, with some absent. The sample lists tens of thousands of clones, 91% occurring once. This clone was counted only a few times. This chain joins TRBV30 and TRBJ1-3, with D hard to call. The receptor was derived from a female donor in good health, enrolled as a control in a pregnancy study. Sequenced here: CD4+ T cells from peripheral blood mononuclear cells, sampled in the second trimester of pregnancy. In nucleotides, the CDR3 is TGTGCCTGGAGTGTAGCAGGTGGAAACACCATATATTTT. It encodes CAWSVAGGNTIYF. Filled out from reference TRBV30 and TRBJ1-3, the complete variable domain reads SQTIHQWPATLVQPVGSPLSLECTVEGTSNPNLYWYRQAAGRGLQLLFYSVGIGQISSEVPQNLSASRPQDRQFILSSKKLLLSDSGFYLCAWSVAGGNTIYFGEGSWLTVV.